The rows below give T cell receptor beta chains drawn from one sample of a study of T cell changes during pregnancy in multiple sclerosis. Generated by immunoSEQ multiplex PCR, the TCRdb table keeps only in-frame clones and is missing some. The sample includes about 71,000 clones, around 94% of them seen just once. This sample comprised peripheral blood, obtained in the third trimester of pregnancy. The receptors here all came from a female donor with multiple sclerosis, enrolled in a pregnancy study. The CDR3 runs from the conserved cysteine through the conserved F or W. The order of the fields is CDR3 protein, CDR3 DNA, D gene, V gene, J gene, clone size. The D gene is left open where the match is weak. The size of a clone is reported for some rows only, either as once, few or many, or as a class for expanded clones.

CDR3: CASSYTDSELFF; DNA: TGTGCCAGCAGCTATACTGACAGTGAGCTGTTTTTT; D: .; V: TRBV7-6; J: TRBJ2-2; size: .
CDR3: CAWRSFRDRGSTEAFF; DNA: TGTGCCTGGAGGTCTTTCCGGGACAGGGGCAGCACTGAAGCTTTCTTT; D: TRBD1; V: TRBV30; J: TRBJ1-1; size: once
CDR3: CAISADSYQPQHF; DNA: TGTGCCATCAGCGCCGACTCTTATCAGCCCCAGCATTTT; D: .; V: TRBV10-3; J: TRBJ1-5; size: .
CDR3: CASSSGQKNTEAFF; DNA: TGTGCCAGCAGTTCGGGACAAAAGAACACTGAAGCTTTCTTT; D: .; V: TRBV2; J: TRBJ1-1; size: once
CDR3: CASSLPPHRGFYEQYF; DNA: TGTGCCAGCAGCTTACCCCCGCACAGGGGATTTTACGAGCAGTACTTC; D: TRBD1; V: TRBV7-9; J: TRBJ2-7; size: .
CDR3: CASSLPSSRGYEQYF; DNA: TGTGCCAGCAGTTTACCCTCTAGCCGGGGCTACGAGCAGTACTTC; D: .; V: TRBV28; J: TRBJ2-7; size: .
CDR3: CASSRGHGNQPQHF; DNA: TGTGCCAGCAGCAGGGGACACGGCAATCAGCCCCAGCATTTT; D: .; V: TRBV6-5; J: TRBJ1-5; size: .
CDR3: CASSHYGLSTGELFF; DNA: TGCGCCAGCAGCCATTATGGACTATCCACCGGGGAGCTGTTTTTT; D: .; V: TRBV4-1; J: TRBJ2-2; size: .
CDR3: CASSSRGAGEQYF; DNA: TGTGCCAGCAGTTCCAGGGGTGCGGGCGAGCAGTACTTC; D: .; V: TRBV2; J: TRBJ2-7; size: .
CDR3: CASSDSTGGGTDTQYF; DNA: TGTGCCAGCAGTGACTCGACTGGAGGAGGCACAGATACGCAGTATTTT; D: .; V: TRBV6-4; J: TRBJ2-3; size: many
CDR3: CASSPVSSLEQFF; DNA: TGTGCCAGCAGTCCCGTTTCGTCCTTGGAGCAGTTCTTC; D: .; V: TRBV28; J: TRBJ2-1; size: .
CDR3: CASNIGRQPNTEAFF; DNA: TGTGCCAGCAATATCGGGAGGCAGCCGAACACTGAAGCTTTCTTT; D: .; V: TRBV6-4; J: TRBJ1-1; size: once
CDR3: CASRGQGEAKNIQYF; DNA: TGTGCCAGCAGGGGACAGGGAGAGGCCAAAAACATTCAGTACTTC; D: TRBD1; V: TRBV28; J: TRBJ2-4; size: .
CDR3: CASSYRGAGNTIYF; DNA: TGTGCCAGCAGTTACCGGGGGGCTGGAAACACCATATATTTT; D: .; V: TRBV6-5; J: TRBJ1-3; size: .
CDR3: CASSLSAQDTSQFF; DNA: TGCGCCAGCAGCCTGTCGGCTCAGGATACTTCGCAGTTCTTC; D: .; V: TRBV5-1; J: TRBJ2-1; size: .
CDR3: CASSSTGYSYGYTF; DNA: TGTGCCAGCAGCTCGACAGGGTATAGCTATGGCTACACCTTC; D: TRBD1; V: TRBV5-6; J: TRBJ1-2; size: .
CDR3: CASSQEYYGYTF; DNA: TGCGCCAGCAGCCAAGAATATTATGGCTACACCTTC; D: .; V: TRBV4-1; J: TRBJ1-2; size: .